The 20 T cell receptor beta chains below all came from one sample that was sequenced in a study of radiation and T cells in renal cell carcinoma. Clones were sequenced by immunoSEQ multiplex PCR, and TCRdb holds only the in-frame ones, with some missing. The data contain over 120,000 clones, approximately 90% of them singletons. Specified time point: baseline pretreatment blood. The sample's treatment: 15 Gy SBRT to primary tumor, nephrectomy 4 weeks later. Sequenced material: blood, taken from a patient whose treatment included radiotherapy and nephrectomy. The receptor set was obtained from a woman in her forties or fifties with renal cell carcinoma.

The rearrangement links TRBV9 to TRBJ2-2; 10 bases are shared with TRBD1. The CDR3 spans 15 residues. Germline values: CDR1 SGDLS, CDR2 YYNGEE. After removal of 3 bases from V and 3 bases from J, the junction contained 2 bases not matched to a gene. The CDR3 nucleotides are TGTGCCAGCAGCGCGGGGACAGGGGACACCGGGGAGCTGTTTTTT. As protein: CASSAGTGDTGELFF.

The V gene is TRBV7-2, the J gene TRBJ1-6, with 8 bases fitting TRBD1. Germline V gene data show CDR1 as SGHTA and CDR2 as FQGNSA. Trimming took 6 bases from V and 8 from J; bases not matched to a gene: 6. This CDR3 comprises 14 residues. DNA for the CDR3: TGTGCCAGCAGGACTACAGGGGGGGATTCACCCCTCCACTTT. Translating gives CASRTTGGDSPLHF.

The V gene is TRBV7-2, the J gene TRBJ1-6; D is perhaps TRBD1 (5 bases). V shed 3 bases and J shed 6 bases, with 18 bases lying between them. The CDR3 sequence is 17 residues long. Germline CDR1 SGHTA, CDR2 FQGNSA. The CDR3 sequence: CASSLRGGTAINSPLHF. CDR3 sequence (DNA): TGTGCCAGCAGCTTGCGGGGGGGGACGGCGATTAATTCACCCCTCCACTTT.

This clone has only one observation. The chain carries TRBV7-6 and TRBJ1-2; tentative D call: TRBD1 (6 bases). The ends were cut back, 3 bases at V and 2 bases at J, with 10 bases in the middle. The CDR3 totals 14 residues. Germline CDR1 and CDR2: SGHVS and FNYEAQ. CDR3 DNA: TGTGCCAGCAGCTTGGTGGACAGAAACTATGGCTACACCTTC. This translates into CASSLVDRNYGYTF.

The chain uses TRBV2 and TRBJ2-3, with a possible D match to TRBD2 (5 bases). The ends were cut back, 7 bases at V and 0 bases at J, with 11 bases in the middle. The CDR3 runs 14 residues. Germline CDR1 reads SNHLY; CDR2 reads FYNNEI. The CDR3 region has the DNA TGTGCCAGCATGGAGGAGTCTAGCACAGATACGCAGTATTTT. It specifies CASMEESSTDTQYF.

Points on this clone: The sample carries other DNA sequences with the same CDR3. V and J are TRBV7-2 and TRBJ1-5; D ambiguous. The germline V gene encodes CDR1 SGHTA and CDR2 FQGNSA. The CDR3 totals 14 residues. V dropped 1 base and J dropped 4 bases, with 8 bases sitting between them. CDR3 sequence: CASSLGAVNQPQHF. DNA of the CDR3: TGTGCCAGCAGCTTAGGGGCAGTAAATCAGCCCCAGCATTTT.

The rearrangement uses TRBV5-1 and TRBJ2-3; a possible D gene is TRBD2 (6 bases). The CDR3 has 15 residues. Trimming took 6 bases from V and 0 from J, leaving 14 bases between them. Germline CDR1 and CDR2: SGHRS and YFSETQ. CDR3 sequence reads: CASNSAGPSTDTQYF. The CDR3 nucleotides are TGCGCCAGCAACTCCGCGGGACCCAGCACAGATACGCAGTATTTT.

The chain employs TRBV13 and TRBJ2-7, with no clear D. The CDR3 is made up of 12 amino acids. CDR1 PRHDT and CDR2 FYEKMQ come from the germline V gene (reference sequence). Trimming pared 5 bases from V and 6 bases from J, leaving 11 bases between. The CDR3 DNA is TGTGCCAGCAGCCAAAGCTTGGCCGAGCAGTACTTC. As protein: CASSQSLAEQYF.

The chain carries TRBV6-5 and TRBJ2-3; possible D gene TRBD1, 6 bases. Germline loops: CDR1 MNHEY, CDR2 SVGAGI. The length of the CDR3 is 15 residues. The V gene lost 5 bases and the J gene lost 1 base, with 13 bases spanning the gap. The CDR3 loop reads CASSRGQLRTDTQYF. The CDR3, as DNA: TGTGCCAGCAGTCGTGGACAGCTCCGCACAGATACGCAGTATTTT.

This chain links TRBV6-5 with TRBJ2-5; D perhaps matches TRBD2 (6 bases). The J call may be in error: the DNA end matches TRBJ2-7 better. Germline V gene lookup returns CDR1 MNHEY and CDR2 SVGAGI. The CDR3 runs to 13 residues. CDR3 protein: CASSNGLLHEQYF. The CDR3 coding sequence is TGTGCCAGCAGTAACGGACTACTCCACGAGCAGTACTTC.

The V call is TRBV29-1, the J call TRBJ2-1; no reliable D call. This CDR3 is built from 13 residues. V was trimmed by 6 bases and J by 3 bases, leaving 12 bases between them. Germline V gene data show CDR1 as SQVTM and CDR2 as ANQGSEA. The CDR3 spells CSVPVINYNEQFF. Written as DNA, the CDR3 is TGCAGCGTCCCGGTCATAAACTACAATGAGCAGTTCTTC.

The chain joins TRBV2 to TRBJ1-5, with TRBD1 identical over 7 bases. The CDR3 loop spans 12 amino acids. CDR1 and CDR2 (germline): SNHLY, FYNNEI. V was clipped by 4 bases and J by 8 bases; unmatched bases: 2. CDR3: CASSAQGEPQHF. The CDR3 DNA is TGTGCCAGCAGTGCTCAGGGGGAGCCCCAGCATTTT.

The chain carries TRBV5-1 and TRBJ2-2, with 7 bases that match TRBD1. In germline, CDR1 is SGHRS, CDR2 YFSETQ. V was pared by 1 base and J by 4 bases, with 7 bases of the junction left unmatched. The CDR3 runs 16 residues. CDR3 coding DNA: TGCGCCAGCAGCTTGTCAGCTCACAGGGGCACCGGGGAGCTGTTTTTT. Translated, it gives CASSLSAHRGTGELFF.

The V gene is TRBV5-4, the J gene TRBJ2-5; 10 bases are a match to TRBD2. V trimming: 4 bases; J trimming: 3 bases; junction bases outside the gene matches: 9. CDR1 and CDR2 from the germline V gene are SGHNT and YYREEE (reference sequence). The CDR3 is made up of 16 amino acids. CDR3 sequence reads: CASSTMTLAGEETQYF. The CDR3 nucleotides read TGTGCCAGCAGCACTATGACCCTAGCGGGGGAAGAGACCCAGTACTTC.

The chain joins TRBV4-2 to TRBJ2-2; D might be TRBD2 (5 bases). Germline loops: CDR1 LGHNA, CDR2 YNFKEQ. The CDR3 runs 14 residues. V dropped 3 bases and J dropped 4 bases, with 9 bases sitting between them. CDR3 DNA sequence: TGTGCCAGCAGCCAGGACTTGCTCACCGGGGAGCTGTTTTTT. Translated, it gives CASSQDLLTGELFF.

The gene calls are TRBV11-1 and TRBJ2-1, with 8 bases fitting TRBD2. Losses at the gene ends were 8 bases for V and 6 bases for J; bases not matched to a gene: 12. The CDR3 loop spans 15 amino acids. Germline CDR1 is SGHAT and CDR2 is FQDESV (reference sequence). The CDR3 DNA is TGTGCCAGCGCCGGGGCGGGGGGAGTTTTCAATGAGCAGTTCTTC. This sequence encodes CASAGAGGVFNEQFF.

This clone was seen only once. The chain links TRBV5-4 to TRBJ2-5; D remains unclear. Deletions cut 0 bases from V and 5 bases from J, with 11 bases between. From germline, CDR1 is SGHNT and CDR2 YYREEE (reference sequence). The CDR3 length is 14 residues. CDR3 DNA: TGTGCCAGCAGCTTGGGGCGGCTCCTCGAGACCCAGTACTTC. It specifies CASSLGRLLETQYF.

This chain joins TRBV6-4 and TRBJ2-1, with TRBD2 matching 10 bases. Germline V CDR1 and CDR2: MRHNA, SNTAGT. This CDR3 contains 14 residues. Germline trimming cut 5 bases from V and 8 bases from J; bases unmatched to any gene: 6. CDR3 amino acids: CASSIAGGADEQFF. The CDR3 DNA is TGTGCCAGCAGTATAGCGGGGGGTGCGGATGAGCAGTTCTTC.

The chain employs TRBV11-2 and TRBJ2-1; 9 positions agree with TRBD2. The CDR3 is 17 amino acids. V shed 5 bases, J shed 7 bases, and the junction held 15 bases outside the gene matches. CDR1 and CDR2 (germline): SGHAT, FQNNGV. The CDR3 reads CASSPRLAAGGVNEQFF. The CDR3 bases are TGTGCCAGCAGCCCGCGACTAGCGGCGGGCGGGGTAAATGAGCAGTTCTTC.

V usage is TRBV6-5 and J usage is TRBJ1-2; 8 nucleotides agree with TRBD1. Germline CDR1 MNHEY, CDR2 SVGAGI. The CDR3 extends over 15 amino acids. V lost 2 bases to trimming and J lost 4 bases; unmatched junction nucleotides: 6. In DNA form, the CDR3 reads TGTGCCAGCAGTTACCGTGGGACAGGTAGCTATGGCTACACCTTC. This sequence encodes CASSYRGTGSYGYTF.